This record concerns one TCR beta chain sequence. The antigen is unknown. The CDR3 extends over 14 amino acids. CDR1 and CDR2 from the germline V gene are SGHRS and YFSETQ. TCRdb processed the 5' RACE reads again and assigns one entry to each CDR3 protein, with no DNA. This sample contains fewer than 400,000 distinct CDR3 sequences. The data are from a study of T cells expressing NK-cell markers. On the study more broadly: Investigators obtained TCR beta repertoires from sorted CD3+CD56+NKG2C+, CD3+CD56+NKG2C- and CD3+CD56-NKG2C+ T cells.

Overall study results and limits: In 5 or 6 donors, dominant NKG2C+ clonotypes were roughly 1.0-7.0% of CD8+ T cells. The same clonotypes also predominated in the CD3+CD56-NKG2C+ fraction of a few donors.

The rearrangement links TRBV5-1 to TRBJ1-4; there is no DNA to check the TCRdb D call of TRBD1. Material: blood T cells: a sorted CD56 or NKG2C T cell subset, CD4+ or CD8+ T cells, or bulk PBMC T cells (not recorded which). This TCR came from a woman in her forties or fifties in good health. This chain's CDR3 is CASSFRDSTEKLFF.